The 10 T cell receptor beta chains below were found in one sample sequenced in a study of blood T cell repertoires in COVID-19. Some clones are missing from TCRdb's copy, which holds only in-frame ones; the method was immunoSEQ multiplex PCR. The table records 200,000 or so clones, about 87% of them present only once. The sample comprised PBMCs or T cells enriched from blood (not recorded which). All receptors derive from a woman aged 25 to 45 who had been exposed to COVID-19.

This clone was seen only once. The chain uses TRBV30 and TRBJ1-4; D remains unclear. The CDR3 totals 15 residues. Trimming pared 0 bases from V and 4 bases from J, leaving 12 bases between. The germline CDR1 and CDR2 sequences are GTSNPN and SVGIG (reference sequence). The CDR3 loop reads CAWSVLVGFNEKLFF. The CDR3 bases are TGTGCCTGGAGTGTACTAGTTGGATTTAATGAAAAACTGTTTTTT.

The chain carries TRBV3-1 (or the pseudogene TRBV3-2) and TRBJ2-7; weak D call: TRBD1 (6 bases). The CDR3 spans 13 residues. In germline, CDR1 is LGHDT, CDR2 YNNKEL (reference sequence). V was clipped by 2 bases and J by 3 bases, with 8 bases between them. CDR3 in DNA: TGTGCCAGCAGCCAATACAGGGACTACGAGCAGTACTTC. This encodes CASSQYRDYEQYF.

The V and J genes are TRBV10-3 and TRBJ1-3, with TRBD1 identical over 7 bases. Germline-derived CDR1 and CDR2 are ENHRY and SYGVKD. V was clipped by 6 bases and J by 8 bases; unmatched bases: 7. The CDR3 loop spans 13 amino acids. As DNA, the CDR3 is TGTGCCATCAGACGACAGGGTCGGGACACCATATATTTT. Its translation: CAIRRQGRDTIYF.

This chain connects TRBV5-5 to TRBJ2-7; a weak D match, TRBD1 (5 bases). CDR1 SGHKS and CDR2 YYEKEE come from the germline V gene (reference sequence). V was shortened by 1 base and J by 7 bases, with 15 bases between the two germline ends. This CDR3 has 14 residues. The CDR3 nucleotides read TGTGCCAGCAGCTTGTCGACCGCGCAGGGTGAGCAGTACTTC. This gives the protein CASSLSTAQGEQYF. The full variable domain, completed using reference TRBV5-5 and TRBJ2-7, is DAGVTQSPTHLIKTRGQQVTLRCSPISGHKSVSWYQQVLGQGPQFIFQYYEKEERGRGNFPDRFSARQFPNYSSELNVNALLLGDSALYLCASSLSTAQGEQYFGPGTRLTVT.

This chain connects TRBV3-1 (or the pseudogene TRBV3-2) to TRBJ2-3, with 14 bases aligning to TRBD2. With V trimmed by 2 bases and J by 6 bases, 4 bases remained unmatched. The germline V gene encodes CDR1 LGHDT and CDR2 YNNKEL (reference sequence). This CDR3 comprises 16 residues. CDR3 DNA sequence: TGTGCCAGCAGCCAAAGACTAGCGGGAGGGGGCGATACGCAGTATTTT. Encoded protein: CASSQRLAGGGDTQYF.

CDR3 sequence reads: CASSLKQGSGYTF. The CDR3 DNA reads TGTGCCAGCAGTTTAAAACAGGGATCGGGCTACACCTTC. The V and J genes are TRBV12-3 or TRBV12-4 and TRBJ1-2; the D gene is possibly TRBD1 (6 bases). With 2 bases removed from V and 8 bases from J, the gap between germline ends came to 12 bases. The CDR3 has 13 amino acids.

The genes are TRBV20-1 and TRBJ2-3, with D possibly being TRBD2 (5 bases). V lost 3 bases and J 4 bases, leaving 11 bases between the germline ends. The CDR3 spans 13 residues. CDR1 and CDR2 (germline): DFQATT, SNEGSKA (reference sequence). CDR3 sequence reads: CSASRGNPDTQYF. DNA for the CDR3: TGCAGTGCTAGTCGAGGGAATCCAGATACGCAGTATTTT.

As to this clone: The sample has other DNA sequences that encode this CDR3 too. The J gene is TRBJ1-5, the V gene TRBV28; weak D call: TRBD1 (6 bases). The CDR3 covers 13 residues. CDR1 MDHEN and CDR2 SYDVKM come from the germline V gene. V lost 6 bases to trimming and J lost 4 bases, with 10 bases between them. The CDR3, as DNA: TGTGCCAGCAGGGACAGACCAAATCAGCCCCAGCATTTT. It is translated as CASRDRPNQPQHF.

The V call is TRBV18, the J call TRBJ1-1; D remains unclear. The germline gives CDR1 KGHSH, CDR2 LQKENI. V lost 0 bases, J lost 4 bases, and 12 bases lay in between. The CDR3 covers 15 residues. The CDR3 loop reads CASSPPRLLSTEAFF. CDR3 in DNA: TGTGCCAGCTCACCACCGCGGCTCTTGTCCACTGAAGCTTTCTTT.

This chain connects TRBV30 to TRBJ2-7, with D possibly matching TRBD2 (6 bases). Per the germline V gene, CDR1 is GTSNPN and CDR2 is SVGIG (reference sequence). The CDR3 contains 17 residues. Trimming pared 0 bases from V and 7 bases from J, leaving 25 bases between. The CDR3 region has the DNA TGTGCCTGGAGTGTACAGGTGACGGGACTCAAGGCTGGTGAGCAGTACTTC. Amino acid sequence: CAWSVQVTGLKAGEQYF.